Sequencing of this T cell receptor (beta chain) was carried out in a study of graft-versus-host responses after intestinal transplantation. The repertoire was sequenced with immunoSEQ multiplex PCR; TCRdb's copy has only in-frame clones and lacks some. The table shows about 82,000 clones, with around 91% occurring only once. The CDR3 extends over 13 amino acids. Germline loops: CDR1 SQVTM, CDR2 ANQGSEA. J was trimmed by 9 bases and V by 4 bases; bases with no gene match: 5. This clone has just one count. Its antigen is still unknown. Study-wide results and limits: The presence of high graft-versus-host to host-versus-graft clonal ratios in allografts characterized patients with graft-donor T cell macrochimerism. GvH clones detected in recipient marrow included some appearing first in ileum or blood.

The source was unstimulated CD4+ T cells sorted from spleen or lymph node cells, collected before intestinal transplant. The chain couples TRBV29-1 to TRBJ1-6; 8 nucleotides align to TRBD1. This TCR came from a human donor who received an intestinal transplant. The CDR3 loop reads CSVGQGIGSPLHF. DNA of the CDR3: TGCAGCGTTGGACAGGGGATCGGTTCACCCCTCCACTTT.